Shown below are 31 T cell receptor beta chains from a single sample sequenced in a study of glioma-infiltrating T cells. Using RNA template, CDR3s of TCR alpha and beta were amplified with iRepertoire arm-PCR. TCRdb reprocessed the multiplex PCR reads with MiXCR, giving one entry per CDR3 protein. The sample shows a few hundred thousand distinct CDR3 sequences, roughly two fifths of them seen only once. The sequencing sample was made of glioma tissue, nonneoplastic brain tissue, or PBMCs (not recorded which). The receptors were gathered from a human donor with low-grade glioma or glioblastoma, undergoing nonglioma brain surgery, or in good health (not recorded which).

As concerns this clonotype: A much larger clone differs from this one at a single base, so this may be a read error. The chain carries TRBV24-1 and TRBJ1-2; D gene uncertain. The V gene's germline CDR1 is KGHDR and CDR2 SFDVKD. V was shortened by 2 bases and J by 6 bases, with 12 bases between the two germline ends. The CDR3 is made up of 14 amino acids. CDR3 in amino acids: CATSDSGSGHGYTF. DNA of the CDR3: TGTGCCACCAGTGATTCGGGGAGTGGCCATGGCTACACCTTC.

This rearrangement joins TRBV4-1 to TRBJ2-5; perhaps TRBD2 as D (6 bases). The CDR3 extends over 18 amino acids. Germline CDR1 MGHRA, CDR2 YSYEKL. V was clipped by 0 bases and J by 5 bases, with 22 bases between them. CDR3 sequence reads: CASSQDSGGTLKLETQYF. In DNA, the CDR3 is TGCGCCAGCAGCCAAGATTCAGGCGGGACGCTGAAATTGGAGACCCAGTACTTC.

This clonotype was found many times. The chain carries TRBV20-1 and TRBJ1-5; D ambiguous. V lost 0 bases to trimming and J lost 9 bases, with 15 bases between them. This CDR3 has 14 amino acids. Germline CDR1 reads DFQATT; CDR2 reads SNEGSKA (reference sequence). Written as DNA, the CDR3 is TGCAGTGCTAGAGATCGCGAGGGCCTGATGCCCCAGCATTTT. Protein product: CSARDREGLMPQHF.

The V gene is TRBV5-6, the J gene TRBJ1-2; D remains unclear. The germline gives CDR1 SGHDT, CDR2 YYEEEE. The CDR3 totals 16 residues. V dropped 0 bases and J dropped 4 bases, with 16 bases sitting between them. The chain's CDR3 is CASSLGPERVSYGYTF. The CDR3, as DNA: TGTGCCAGCAGCTTGGGACCGGAGAGGGTTAGCTATGGCTACACCTTC.

Remarks on this clonotype: A clone one base away is much larger, so this may be a read error. V gene TRBV6-1 combines with J gene TRBJ2-7; the match to TRBD2 covers 13 bases. Trimming cost V 6 bases and J 7 bases; bases outside gene matches: 9. Per the germline V gene, CDR1 is MNHNS and CDR2 is SASEGT. The CDR3 spans 15 residues. The DNA for the CDR3 is TGTGCCAGCAGCCAACTAGCGGGAGGGCTCAATGAGCAGTACTTC. It codes for CASSQLAGGLNEQYF.

This clonotype was detected many times. The V gene is TRBV25-1, the J gene TRBJ2-1; 8 bases line up with TRBD1. The J segment lost 2 bases and the V segment lost 6 bases, leaving 6 bases of the junction unmatched. There are 15 residues in the CDR3. Per the germline V gene, CDR1 is MGHDK and CDR2 is SYGVNS. The CDR3 bases are TGTGCCAGCAGGTGGACGGGACAGGCCTACAATGAGCAGTTCTTC. It encodes CASRWTGQAYNEQFF.

This clonotype has a count of ten or more. The chain joins TRBV4-1 to TRBJ1-1; possible D gene TRBD1, 6 bases. This CDR3 is 15 amino acids long. Trimming stripped 2 bases from V and 1 base from J, with 11 bases between. Germline CDR1 and CDR2: MGHRA and YSYEKL. CDR3 protein: CASSQRPGQNTEAFF. The CDR3 nucleotides are TGCGCCAGCAGCCAACGCCCGGGACAGAACACTGAAGCTTTCTTT.

The sample holds many counts of this clonotype. This sequence joins TRBV27 and TRBJ2-1; 10 positions agree with TRBD2. The CDR3 is 15 residues long. Germline assignment: CDR1 MNHEY and CDR2 SMNVEV (reference sequence). With 3 bases clipped from V and 8 bases from J, the junction kept 7 bases outside the gene matches. CDR3 sequence: CASSFYLAGVDEQFF. CDR3 sequence (DNA): TGTGCCAGCAGTTTCTATCTAGCGGGAGTCGATGAGCAGTTCTTC.

This clonotype appeared many times. The J gene is TRBJ1-4, the V gene TRBV7-9; a possible D gene is TRBD1 (5 bases). Trimming left V 5 bases short and J 5 bases short, with 15 bases between. Germline CDR1 SEHNR, CDR2 FQNEAQ (reference sequence). This CDR3 contains 15 residues. The CDR3, as DNA: TGTGCCAGCAGCCGGAGGAGGGGCCCAAATGAAAAACTGTTTTTT. Encoded protein: CASSRRRGPNEKLFF.

The chain couples TRBV7-9 to TRBJ2-7, with 7 bases identical to TRBD2. CDR1 is SEHNR, CDR2 FQNEAQ, per germline (reference sequence). The CDR3 loop spans 15 amino acids. V trimming: 5 bases; J trimming: 2 bases; junction bases outside the gene matches: 9. The CDR3 is CASSLRGRGTYEQYF. The CDR3 nucleotides are TGTGCCAGCAGCCTAAGAGGGAGGGGCACCTACGAGCAGTACTTC.

The V and J genes are TRBV14 and TRBJ2-7, with 8 positions matching TRBD1. Germline V lookup: CDR1 SGHDN, CDR2 FVKESK. The CDR3 length is 16 residues. Trimming at V came to 4 bases and at J to 2 bases, leaving 10 bases not matched to a gene. The CDR3 region has the DNA TGTGCCAGCAGCCTTACCAGGGGGCGCTACCCCTACGAGCAGTACTTC. Translated, it gives CASSLTRGRYPYEQYF.

The rearrangement links TRBV2 to TRBJ2-5; D ambiguous. Germline-derived CDR1 and CDR2 are SNHLY and FYNNEI. The ends were cut back, 4 bases at V and 4 bases at J, with 10 bases in the middle. The CDR3 is 13 amino acids. The CDR3 nucleotides read TGTGCCAGCAGTGTGTCAAGCCGAGAGACCCAGTACTTC. Protein: CASSVSSRETQYF.

This clonotype turned up a few times. V usage is TRBV14 and J usage is TRBJ1-1; D may be TRBD1 (6 bases). The V and J ends lost 2 bases and 4 bases respectively, with 11 bases between them. Germline CDR1 SGHDN, CDR2 FVKESK. CDR3 length equals 14 residues. The CDR3 spells CASSQQPTGTEAFF. CDR3 nucleotide sequence: TGTGCCAGCAGCCAACAACCGACAGGCACTGAAGCTTTCTTT.

This chain's CDR3 is CASSYPPGQGIGAFF. The CDR3 coding sequence is TGTGCCAGCAGTTACCCGCCGGGACAGGGCATAGGAGCTTTCTTT. The chain combines TRBV6-2 or TRBV6-3 with TRBJ1-1; 9 nucleotides agree with TRBD1. The CDR3 covers 15 residues. Germline assignment: CDR1 MNHEY and CDR2 SVGEGT. Unmatched junction bases numbered 11, after V lost 2 bases and J lost 10 bases.

On this clonotype: The junction departs from germline at one end; a sequencing error may be responsible. The chain combines TRBV27 with TRBJ2-7; TRBD2 might be the D (6 bases). This CDR3 has 15 amino acids. The V gene's germline CDR1 is MNHEY and CDR2 SMNVEV (reference sequence). This CDR3 reads CASSLLGGPSCEQYF. CDR3 sequence (DNA): TGTGCCAGCAGTTTGTTGGGGGGTCCATCCTGCGAGCAGTACTTC.

The gene calls are TRBV7-9 and TRBJ1-3; 9 bases map to TRBD1. The V gene's germline CDR1 is SEHNR and CDR2 FQNEAQ (reference sequence). There are 17 residues in the CDR3. V gave up 4 bases and J gave up 0 bases; unmatched junction bases: 7. The chain's CDR3 is CASSSSTGGTSGNTIYF. CDR3 bases: TGTGCCAGCAGCTCATCGACAGGGGGAACCTCTGGAAACACCATATATTTT.

As concerns this clonotype: A much bigger clone sits one base away, suggesting this may be a read error. The V gene is TRBV15, the J gene TRBJ2-1, with TRBD2 matching over 7 bases. CDR3 length: 16 residues. CDR1 LNHNV and CDR2 YYDKDF come from the germline V gene (reference sequence). CDR3 coding DNA: TGTGCCACCAGCAGAGATACTTGGGCGGGGGATGATGAGCAGTCCTTC. It is translated as CATSRDTWAGDDEQSF.

This clonotype was detected a few times. Mismatch with germline at one junction end may stem from a read error. J is TRBJ2-1 and V is TRBV29-1, with 7 bases matching TRBD2. This CDR3 contains 14 residues. Germline V gene sequence: CDR1 SQVTM, CDR2 ANQGSEA. CDR3 bases: TGCAGCGTTGAGGCGGGAGATTTGGTTAATGCGCAGTTCTTC. Translation gives CSVEAGDLVNAQFF.

To note about this clonotype: A read error may account for a junction end that differs from germline. The V and J genes are TRBV6-5 and TRBJ2-3; possible D gene TRBD2, 5 bases. There are 13 residues in the CDR3. CDR1 MNHEY and CDR2 SVGAGI come from the germline V gene. CDR3 amino acids: CARSDDGIDTQYF. The CDR3 DNA sequence: TGTGCCCGCAGTGACGACGGGATAGATACGCAGTATTTT.

The V gene is TRBV7-9, the J gene TRBJ2-1; 9 nucleotides align to TRBD1. Germline values: CDR1 SEHNR, CDR2 FQNEAQ (reference sequence). V gave up 0 bases and J gave up 10 bases; unmatched junction bases: 7. The CDR3 is 15 amino acids. CDR3: CASSLAGTGNDEQFF. CDR3 DNA: TGTGCCAGCAGCTTAGCCGGGACAGGGAATGACGAGCAGTTCTTC.

The chain has TRBV18 and TRBJ1-2; 10 bases are shared with TRBD1. Trimming cost V 2 bases and J 6 bases; bases outside gene matches: 6. CDR3 length: 15 amino acids. Per germline, CDR1 KGHSH and CDR2 LQKENI. The CDR3 DNA follows: TGTGCCAGCTCACCAAATGCCGGGACAGGGGATGGCTACACCTTC. As protein: CASSPNAGTGDGYTF. The entire variable domain, with the rest obtained from reference TRBV18 and TRBJ1-2, is as follows: NAGVMQNPRHLVRRRGQEARLRCSPMKGHSHVYWYRQLPEEGLKFMVYLQKENIIDESGMPKERFSAEFPKEGPSILRIQQVVRGDSAAYFCASSPNAGTGDGYTFGSGTRLTVV.

This clonotype appeared a single time. This chain connects TRBV4-1 to TRBJ2-4; D ambiguous. The V and J ends lost 0 bases and 7 bases respectively, with 10 bases between them. The CDR3 runs 14 residues. Germline V gene sequence: CDR1 MGHRA, CDR2 YSYEKL. In nucleotides, the CDR3 is TGCGCCAGCAGCCAAGAGAGTAGCTGGAACATTCAGTACTTC. Protein product: CASSQESSWNIQYF.

By share, this clonotype ranks as medium-sized. The J gene is TRBJ2-7, the V gene TRBV6-2 or TRBV6-3; D is perhaps TRBD1 (6 bases). In germline, CDR1 is MNHEY, CDR2 SVGEGT. The CDR3 spans 12 residues. V lost 11 bases and J lost 2, with 13 bases in between. The CDR3 DNA reads TGTGCCTCCGGACAGATAACCTACGAGCAGTACTTC. Encoded protein: CASGQITYEQYF.

This clonotype occurred a few times. CDR3 sequence (DNA): TGTGCCAGCAGCCAAGCGGCAGGGGAGGTCGGAAACACCATATATTTT. As protein: CASSQAAGEVGNTIYF. The rearrangement uses TRBV3-1 and TRBJ1-3; TRBD1 might be the D (6 bases). The CDR3 is made up of 16 amino acids. V was pared by 1 base and J by 4 bases, with 14 bases between. Germline loops: CDR1 LGHDT, CDR2 YNNKEL (reference sequence).

Comments on this clonotype: One end of the junction is discordant with germline, which a read error may explain. The chain uses TRBV27 and TRBJ1-5, with unresolved D. The germline V gene encodes CDR1 MNHEY and CDR2 SMNVEV (reference sequence). The CDR3 has 17 residues. The CDR3 DNA reads TGTGCCGGCAGTCCCATTCCGCTGGAGTCAAGCAATCAGGCCCAGCATTTT. It specifies CAGSPIPLESSNQAQHF.

This clonotype has at least ten counts. CDR3 coding DNA: TGTGCCGGTCCACATACAGCGGTGGGGACTACCACAAGATCCCCTTCTGACGAGCAGTACTTC. The encoded protein is CAGPHTAVGTTTRSPSDEQYF. The chain uses TRBV27 and TRBJ2-7, with TRBD2 identical over 7 bases. CDR1 and CDR2 from the germline V gene are MNHEY and SMNVEV (reference sequence). Trimming at V came to 11 bases and at J to 5 bases, leaving 36 bases not matched to a gene. The CDR3 covers 21 residues.

This clonotype appeared a single time. The junction differs from germline at one of its ends, possibly a read error. The chain uses TRBV7-9 and TRBJ2-3; 7 bases line up with TRBD2. This CDR3 is 15 amino acids long. Germline assignment: CDR1 SEHNR and CDR2 FQNEAQ (reference sequence). The DNA of the CDR3 is TGTGCCAGCACCCAAGTCGGACTAGTTACGGATACGCAGTGTTTT. Translating it yields CASTQVGLVTDTQCF. The variable domain in full, completed from reference TRBV7-9 and TRBJ2-3, reads DTGVSQNPRHKITKRGQNVTFRCDPISEHNRLYWYRQTLGQGPEFLTYFQNEAQLEKSRLLSDRFSAERPKGSFSTLEIQRTEQGDSAMYLCASTQVGLVTDTQCFGPGTRLTVL.

On this clonotype: This may stem from a read error, because a much larger clone lies one nucleotide away. The CDR3 coding sequence is TGTGCCAGCAGTTTAGGCCTTTATGACTACACCTTC. This gives the protein CASSLGLYDYTF. V gene TRBV28 combines with J gene TRBJ1-2; no firm D call. The CDR3 loop spans 12 amino acids. Germline V gives CDR1 MDHEN, CDR2 SYDVKM.

This rearrangement joins TRBV7-2 to TRBJ1-3; no definite D call. Germline CDR1 SGHTA, CDR2 FQGNSA. The CDR3 is 14 residues long. Trimming removed 6 bases at V and 0 bases at J, with 9 bases between. The CDR3 region is CASRPDRSGNTIYF. DNA for the CDR3: TGTGCCAGCAGACCAGACCGCTCTGGAAACACCATATATTTT.

J is TRBJ2-1 and V is TRBV6-1; 9 bases align to TRBD2. The CDR3 covers 14 residues. Germline V gene sequence: CDR1 MNHNS, CDR2 SASEGT. Germline trimming cut 3 bases from V and 4 bases from J; bases unmatched to any gene: 1. The CDR3, as DNA: TGTGCCAGCAGTGATAGCGGGAGTTACAATGAGCAGTTCTTC. Its protein is CASSDSGSYNEQFF.

The chain links TRBV19 to TRBJ2-7; D gene unclear. Per germline, CDR1 LNHDA and CDR2 SQIVND (reference sequence). There are 15 residues in the CDR3. The V gene lost 9 bases and the J gene lost 7 bases, with 25 bases spanning the gap. The CDR3: CASSSAGMGYNEQYF. In DNA, the CDR3 is TGTGCCAGCAGCTCCGCCGGAATGGGGTACAATGAGCAGTACTTC.